The 24 T cell receptor beta chains presented below share a single source sample, sequenced in a study of blood T cell repertoires in COVID-19. Only in-frame clones appear in the TCRdb table, and some are missing; sequencing was by immunoSEQ multiplex PCR. The repertoire holds about 300,000 clones, with just under 90% as singletons. The sequencing sample was made of peripheral blood. Receptor source: a woman between 45 and 60 years old with COVID-19, enrolled during active disease.

This clone was observed a single time. The chain is built from TRBV19 and TRBJ2-7; possible D gene TRBD2, 6 bases. The V gene's germline CDR1 is LNHDA and CDR2 SQIVND (reference sequence). The CDR3 is made up of 15 amino acids. V was trimmed by 5 bases and J by 3 bases, leaving 17 bases between them. The CDR3: CASSLTSSGNYEQYF. In DNA, the CDR3 is TGTGCCAGTAGTCTCACTAGCAGCGGTAACTACGAGCAGTACTTC.

J is TRBJ1-4 and V is TRBV7-8; TRBD1 aligns across 11 bases. The germline V gene encodes CDR1 SGHVS and CDR2 FQNEAQ. Trimming at V came to 8 bases and at J to 7 bases, leaving 15 bases not matched to a gene. The CDR3 runs 17 residues. The CDR3: CASRRIGQGARGEKLFF. The CDR3 bases are TGTGCCAGCCGTCGGATTGGACAGGGGGCGCGGGGTGAAAAACTGTTTTTT.

The chain links TRBV4-3 to TRBJ2-5; a weak D match, TRBD2 (6 bases). Between the trimmed V and J ends, which lost 4 bases and 4 bases, there was a span of 16 bases. Germline lookup yields CDR1 LGHNA and CDR2 YSLEER. This CDR3 has 15 amino acids. CDR3 sequence reads: CASSPGAGTGETQYF. The CDR3 nucleotides are TGCGCCAGCAGCCCCGGCGCGGGAACCGGAGAGACCCAGTACTTC.

This chain uses TRBV5-4 with TRBJ1-1; the D gene is possibly TRBD1 (6 bases). Germline CDR1 and CDR2: SGHNT and YYREEE (reference sequence). V was pared by 4 bases and J by 0 bases, with 13 bases between. The CDR3 has 15 residues. The CDR3 is CASSTLTGMNTEAFF. The CDR3, as DNA: TGTGCCAGCAGCACATTAACAGGGATGAACACTGAAGCTTTCTTT.

The chain links TRBV27 to TRBJ2-5; 10 nucleotides line up with TRBD2. V trimming: 5 bases; J trimming: 2 bases; junction bases outside the gene matches: 14. Germline V gene sequence: CDR1 MNHEY, CDR2 SMNVEV (reference sequence). CDR3 length: 18 amino acids. The CDR3: CASSRRTGTSVYQETQYF. The CDR3 DNA sequence: TGTGCCAGCAGTCGACGAACCGGGACTAGCGTATATCAAGAGACCCAGTACTTC.

Only one count was recorded for this clone. The rearrangement joins TRBV6-4 to TRBJ2-1; D not certain. Germline CDR1 MRHNA, CDR2 SNTAGT. V gave up 0 bases and J gave up 2 bases, with 11 bases separating them. This CDR3 is 16 amino acids long. Here the CDR3 reads CASSDSGLAPYNEQFF. CDR3 DNA: TGTGCCAGCAGTGACTCGGGTTTAGCCCCCTACAATGAGCAGTTCTTC.

The chain carries TRBV9 and TRBJ2-1, with a weak D call TRBD1 (6 bases). V was pared by 3 bases and J by 0 bases, with 10 bases between. Germline loops: CDR1 SGDLS, CDR2 YYNGEE. There are 15 residues in the CDR3. Here the CDR3 DNA reads TGTGCCAGCAGCGAACAGGGAAACTCCTACAATGAGCAGTTCTTC. It translates to CASSEQGNSYNEQFF.

The J gene is TRBJ2-1, the V gene TRBV3-1 (or the pseudogene TRBV3-2); TRBD2 matches 8 bases. CDR3 length: 15 residues. Germline trimming cut 5 bases from V and 8 bases from J; bases unmatched to any gene: 11. The germline V gene encodes CDR1 LGHDT and CDR2 YNNKEL (reference sequence). The CDR3 DNA is TGTGCCAGCAGCGAAGCGGGAGTGACACGGGATGAGCAGTTCTTC. This encodes CASSEAGVTRDEQFF.

The rearrangement uses TRBV4-1 and TRBJ2-1; the D gene is possibly TRBD2 (6 bases). V lost 1 base to trimming and J lost 3 bases, with 10 bases between them. This CDR3 contains 15 residues. Germline V lookup: CDR1 MGHRA, CDR2 YSYEKL. For the CDR3, the DNA is TGCGCCAGCAGCCAAGTGCTAGCGAGCTACAATGAGCAGTTCTTC. Translating it yields CASSQVLASYNEQFF.

This clone showed up just once. This sequence joins TRBV19 and TRBJ1-4; possibly TRBD1 for D (6 bases). The germline V and J ends were trimmed by 6 bases and 1 base, with 21 bases remaining between them. The CDR3 consists of 18 residues. Germline values: CDR1 LNHDA, CDR2 SQIVND (reference sequence). Here the CDR3 DNA reads TGTGCCAGTAGACGACCTCGGGAGGAGGGGGAAACTAATGAAAAACTGTTTTTT. Amino acid sequence: CASRRPREEGETNEKLFF. The full variable domain, its missing parts supplied by reference TRBV19 and TRBJ1-4, is DGGITQSPKYLFRKEGQNVTLSCEQNLNHDAMYWYRQDPGQGLRLIYYSQIVNDFQKGDIAEGYSVSREKKESFPLTVTSAQKNPTAFYLCASRRPREEGETNEKLFFGSGTQLSVL.

This clone was recorded once. The rearrangement joins TRBV10-3 to TRBJ2-5; D remains ambiguous. The CDR3 is 14 amino acids. Trimming pared 6 bases from V and 0 bases from J, leaving 11 bases between. CDR1 and CDR2 from the germline V gene are ENHRY and SYGVKD. The CDR3 loop is CAIRDGWYQETQYF. The CDR3 DNA is TGTGCCATCAGAGACGGGTGGTACCAAGAGACCCAGTACTTC.

The chain carries TRBV10-3 and TRBJ2-4; unclear D gene. The length of the CDR3 is 17 residues. CDR1 and CDR2 (germline): ENHRY, SYGVKD. V was pared by 2 bases and J by 9 bases, with 23 bases between. CDR3 amino acids: CAISEGSEAPRVGIQYF. The CDR3 DNA sequence: TGTGCCATCAGTGAGGGATCGGAAGCCCCCCGGGTAGGCATTCAGTACTTC.

The rearrangement joins TRBV5-1 to TRBJ1-4, with D unclear. V was pared by 4 bases and J by 8 bases, with 18 bases between. The CDR3 spans 15 residues. Germline values: CDR1 SGHRS, CDR2 YFSETQ. The CDR3 spells CASSLLGSDGEKLFF. As DNA, the CDR3 is TGCGCCAGCAGCCTGTTAGGCAGCGACGGAGAAAAACTGTTTTTT. The entire variable domain, with the rest obtained from reference TRBV5-1 and TRBJ1-4, is as follows: KAGVTQTPRYLIKTRGQQVTLSCSPISGHRSVSWYQQTPGQGLQFLFEYFSETQRNKGNFPGRFSGRQFSNSRSEMNVSTLELGDSALYLCASSLLGSDGEKLFFGSGTQLSVL.

The chain carries TRBV11-2 and TRBJ1-1; the D gene is possibly TRBD1 (5 bases). Trimming removed 5 bases at V and 5 bases at J, with 18 bases between. Germline V CDR1 and CDR2: SGHAT, FQNNGV. This CDR3 has 15 amino acids. The CDR3 DNA is TGTGCCAGCAGCGCTGGCAGGGCCCGGCTAACTGAAGCTTTCTTT. This encodes CASSAGRARLTEAFF.

V usage is TRBV7-3 and J usage is TRBJ2-3; 7 positions agree with TRBD2. Per germline, CDR1 SGHTA and CDR2 FQGTGA. The V and J ends lost 2 bases and 0 bases, in that order; junction bases with no gene match: 5. The CDR3 runs 16 residues. The CDR3 nucleotides are TGTGCCAGCAGCTTAGGGCTAGCGGAGAGCACAGATACGCAGTATTTT. Amino acid sequence: CASSLGLAESTDTQYF.

The V and J genes are TRBV28 and TRBJ2-5, with 8 bases that match TRBD2. Germline V lookup: CDR1 MDHEN, CDR2 SYDVKM. The CDR3 covers 19 residues. V lost 3 bases to trimming and J lost 5 bases; unmatched junction nucleotides: 20. CDR3: CASSFGVLAGMGGEETQYF. For the CDR3, the DNA is TGTGCCAGCAGTTTTGGGGTCCTAGCGGGCATGGGGGGAGAGGAGACCCAGTACTTC.

The gene calls are TRBV20-1 and TRBJ2-7; D is unresolved. The CDR3 length is 11 residues. Deletions cut 3 bases from V and 5 bases from J, with 8 bases between. Germline CDR1 is DFQATT and CDR2 is SNEGSKA (reference sequence). CDR3 sequence reads: CSASKSDEQYF. CDR3 DNA sequence: TGCAGTGCTAGTAAGAGCGACGAGCAGTACTTC.

The chain has TRBV2 and TRBJ1-2, with D unresolved. Per germline, CDR1 SNHLY and CDR2 FYNNEI. The CDR3 is 14 amino acids. Trimming removed 2 bases at V and 3 bases at J, with 10 bases between. The CDR3 is CASSEWAGDYGYTF. In DNA form, the CDR3 reads TGTGCCAGCAGTGAATGGGCAGGTGACTATGGCTACACCTTC.

The V call is TRBV29-1, the J call TRBJ2-1; 7 bases line up with TRBD2. V dropped 7 bases and J dropped 5; count of bases not matched to a gene: 5. This CDR3 contains 12 residues. The germline gives CDR1 SQVTM, CDR2 ANQGSEA. The CDR3 DNA reads as TGCAGCGCCGGGAGGCAAAACAATGAGCAGTTCTTC. It specifies CSAGRQNNEQFF.

The V gene is TRBV7-2, the J gene TRBJ1-1, with 8 bases fitting TRBD1. The CDR3 runs to 16 residues. From germline, CDR1 is SGHTA and CDR2 FQGNSA. V lost 5 bases to trimming and J lost 0 bases; unmatched junction nucleotides: 8. The CDR3 DNA follows: TGTGCCAGCAGCCCCAGACAGGGGAGCATGAACACTGAAGCTTTCTTT. It specifies CASSPRQGSMNTEAFF.

V and J are TRBV27 and TRBJ2-3, with D perhaps TRBD1 (5 bases). Trimming removed 7 bases from V and 2 bases from J, with 13 bases in between. CDR1 and CDR2 (germline): MNHEY, SMNVEV (reference sequence). This CDR3 has 14 amino acids. The DNA of the CDR3 is TGTGCCAGCAACGTGGGGCAGGCCACAGATACGCAGTATTTT. Protein sequence: CASNVGQATDTQYF.

V usage is TRBV11-2 and J usage is TRBJ1-1, with unresolved D. Trimming took 5 bases from V and 0 from J, leaving 4 bases between them. Germline V gene sequence: CDR1 SGHAT, CDR2 FQNNGV. The CDR3 consists of 12 residues. The CDR3 region has the DNA TGTGCCAGCAGCCTATTGAACACTGAAGCTTTCTTT. Translating gives CASSLLNTEAFF.

The sample holds a few counts of this clone. The genes are TRBV3-1 (or the pseudogene TRBV3-2) and TRBJ2-2, with a tentative D call TRBD1 (6 bases). This CDR3 has 15 residues. Trimming cost V 3 bases and J 7 bases, with 15 bases left between them. Germline V gene data show CDR1 as LGHDT and CDR2 as YNNKEL (reference sequence). The CDR3 protein is CASSQRQGTFGELFF. The CDR3 DNA reads as TGTGCCAGCAGCCAGCGGCAGGGGACATTCGGGGAGCTGTTTTTT.

This clone was seen once. In DNA form, the CDR3 reads TGTGCCAGCAGTTACTTGGCAGCGACTGTTTCCCTCCACTTT. Translated, it gives CASSYLAATVSLHF. The chain combines TRBV6-5 with TRBJ1-6, with D hard to call. The CDR3 totals 14 residues. The V and J ends lost 1 base and 14 bases respectively, with 15 bases between them. Germline V gene lookup returns CDR1 MNHEY and CDR2 SVGAGI.